The 30 T cell receptor beta chains reported below all come from one sample, sequenced in a study of T cells in Graves' hyperthyroidism and ophthalmopathy. Researchers took RNA transcripts and amplified the TCR beta CDR3 regions from them. With the HTBI primer set, the TCR CDR3 went through a first round of RT-PCR. TCRdb recomputed calls from the multiplex PCR reads with MiXCR, one row per CDR3 protein. The table records 650,000 to 800,000 distinct CDR3 sequences, about 45% of them present only once. The sequencing sample was made of peripheral blood or thyroid tissue (not recorded which). These receptors originate from an adult man with Graves' disease, either hyperthyroidism or ophthalmopathy (not recorded which).

This clonotype has a handful of counts. The chain links TRBV12-3 or TRBV12-4 to TRBJ1-1; D gene unclear. The CDR3 sequence is 12 residues long. V lost 2 bases to trimming and J lost 5 bases, with 6 bases between them. CDR3 nucleotides: TGTGCCAGCAGTTTAATGAGGACTGAAGCTTTCTTT. It translates to CASSLMRTEAFF.

As DNA, the CDR3 is TGCAGCGTTGAATTAGGCAGGGGAGATACGCAGTATTTT. Translated, it gives CSVELGRGDTQYF. The rearrangement joins TRBV29-1 to TRBJ2-3; D perhaps matches TRBD1 (6 bases). Germline V lookup: CDR1 SQVTM, CDR2 ANQGSEA. The CDR3 is made up of 13 amino acids. V was trimmed by 2 bases and J by 5 bases, leaving 11 bases between them.

V is TRBV16 and J is TRBJ1-2; unclear D gene. V lost 7 bases, J lost 4 bases, and 13 bases lay in between. The CDR3 length is 13 residues. Germline V gene lookup returns CDR1 KGHSY and CDR2 FQNENV. The CDR3 region has the DNA TGTGCCAGCACCCACTCCCCCCGCTATGGCTACACCTTC. Its translation is CASTHSPRYGYTF.

The V and J genes are TRBV7-8 and TRBJ2-2, with D possibly called TRBD1 or TRBD2 (5 bases each). V was shortened by 6 bases and J by 2 bases, with 16 bases between the two germline ends. The CDR3 covers 16 residues. The germline V gene encodes CDR1 SGHVS and CDR2 FQNEAQ. CDR3: CASSRGLRGNTGELFF. CDR3 bases: TGTGCCAGCAGTCGCGGACTGAGGGGAAACACCGGGGAGCTGTTTTTT.

The gene calls are TRBV7-9 and TRBJ2-7; TRBD1 matches at 11 bases. V lost 6 bases, J lost 3 bases, and 10 bases stayed unmatched. The CDR3 has 16 amino acids. Germline V gene sequence: CDR1 SEHNR, CDR2 FQNEAQ (reference sequence). The CDR3 nucleotides are TGTGCCAGCAGGTCCTACCGGGACAGGGGGGACTACGAGCAGTACTTC. This translates into CASRSYRDRGDYEQYF.

As to this clonotype: A clone one base away is much larger, so this may be a read error. The chain joins TRBV24-1 to TRBJ2-7; maybe TRBD2 (6 bases). V was trimmed by 12 bases and J by 3 bases, leaving 11 bases between them. Germline V gene lookup returns CDR1 KGHDR and CDR2 SFDVKD. The CDR3 covers 11 residues. The CDR3 sequence is CAAGTSYEQYF. The CDR3 DNA sequence: TGTGCCGCGGGGACCAGCTACGAGCAGTACTTC.

This clonotype was observed at least ten times. V gene TRBV7-9 combines with J gene TRBJ1-4; possible D gene TRBD1, 5 bases. CDR3 length equals 14 residues. Germline CDR1 SEHNR, CDR2 FQNEAQ (reference sequence). Trimming left V 5 bases short and J 10 bases short, with 17 bases between. The chain's CDR3 is CASSRDRVAGKLFF. In DNA, the CDR3 is TGTGCCAGCAGCCGCGACAGAGTCGCCGGAAAACTGTTTTTT.

The rearrangement joins TRBV20-1 to TRBJ2-7; D is ambiguous. From germline, CDR1 is DFQATT and CDR2 SNEGSKA (reference sequence). The CDR3 loop spans 10 amino acids. DNA of the CDR3: TGCAGGGCACTTTCCTACGAGCAGTACTTC. It translates to CRALSYEQYF.

As concerns this clonotype: A clone one base away is much larger, so this may be a read error. The CDR3 loop reads CSVPGTGSAEQYF. The CDR3 coding sequence is TGCAGCGTCCCCGGGACAGGGTCAGCCGAGCAGTACTTC. V and J are TRBV29-1 and TRBJ2-7, with 9 positions matching TRBD1. This CDR3 comprises 13 residues. Germline CDR1 and CDR2: SQVTM and ANQGSEA. Trimming removed 6 bases from V and 6 bases from J; junction bases left unmatched: 9.

In this sample, this clonotype turned up a few times. V and J are TRBV19 and TRBJ1-5; 9 bases agree with TRBD1. Germline-derived CDR1 and CDR2 are LNHDA and SQIVND (reference sequence). V lost 9 bases, J lost 5 bases, and 11 bases stayed unmatched. The CDR3 runs to 15 residues. The CDR3 nucleotides are TGTGCCAGCAATCCCCCGGGACAGGGCGATCAGCCCCAGCATTTT. It translates to CASNPPGQGDQPQHF. The full variable domain, in which reference TRBV19 and TRBJ1-5 provide the parts outside the CDR3, is DGGITQSPKYLFRKEGQNVTLSCEQNLNHDAMYWYRQDPGQGLRLIYYSQIVNDFQKGDIAEGYSVSREKKESFPLTVTSAQKNPTAFYLCASNPPGQGDQPQHFGDGTRLSIL.

Comment on this clonotype: A much larger clone sits a single nucleotide away, making a read error possible. This chain links TRBV7-2 with TRBJ2-7; D not resolved. CDR1 is SGHTA, CDR2 FQGNSA, per germline. V was cut by 1 base and J by 0 bases, with 7 bases left in between. This CDR3 spans 14 amino acids. The CDR3 sequence is CASSLVVSSYEQYF. CDR3 DNA: TGTGCCAGCAGCTTAGTGGTCAGCTCCTACGAGCAGTACTTC.

At least ten counts were recorded for this clonotype. This rearrangement joins TRBV2 to TRBJ1-4, with 7 nucleotides matching TRBD1. The CDR3 sequence is 15 residues long. V lost 4 bases, J lost 8 bases, and 10 bases stayed unmatched. The germline V gene has CDR1 SNHLY and CDR2 FYNNEI. The CDR3 DNA sequence: TGTGCCAGCAGTGCCGACAGGGCGAGACGGGAAAAACTGTTTTTT. This sequence encodes CASSADRARREKLFF.

This clonotype was observed many times. This CDR3 reads CAISESVGAGSSYEQYF. CDR3 coding DNA: TGTGCCATCAGTGAGTCGGTTGGGGCAGGTAGCTCCTACGAGCAGTACTTC. The chain joins TRBV10-3 to TRBJ2-7; D might be TRBD1 (5 bases). Germline V gene lookup returns CDR1 ENHRY and CDR2 SYGVKD. The CDR3 is made up of 17 amino acids. V lost 0 bases to trimming and J lost 0 bases, with 15 bases between them.

This clonotype was seen a handful of times. The CDR3 DNA follows: TGTGCCAGCAGAAGGGCAATCTCTGGAAACACCATATATTTT. The encoded protein is CASRRAISGNTIYF. The V gene is TRBV11-2, the J gene TRBJ1-3; D gene uncertain. The CDR3 runs 14 residues. Trimming removed 6 bases at V and 0 bases at J, with 9 bases between. Per germline, CDR1 SGHAT and CDR2 FQNNGV.

The rearrangement joins TRBV7-8 to TRBJ1-5, with TRBD1 as a possible D gene (5 bases). Germline V gene data show CDR1 as SGHVS and CDR2 as FQNEAQ. V was cut by 5 bases and J by 14 bases, with 19 bases left in between. This CDR3 is 13 amino acids long. The CDR3 DNA follows: TGTGCCAGCAGCGCCCTGGGGCAGGTTGCGGAGCATTTT. Its translation: CASSALGQVAEHF.

There are many counts of this clonotype. V gene TRBV2 combines with J gene TRBJ2-5; D is possibly TRBD2 (6 bases). Germline V gives CDR1 SNHLY, CDR2 FYNNEI. Trimming stripped 6 bases from V and 1 base from J, with 12 bases between. There are 14 residues in the CDR3. CDR3 nucleotides: TGTGCCAGCAGGTCACTAGCCCTCCAAGAGACCCAGTACTTC. Residues: CASRSLALQETQYF.

This clonotype was seen many times. The gene calls are TRBV7-8 and TRBJ2-5, with D perhaps assigned TRBD1 or TRBD2 (5 bases each). The CDR3 sequence is 14 residues long. Trimming took off 5 bases at V and 5 bases at J, with 15 bases between the two ends. The V gene's germline CDR1 is SGHVS and CDR2 FQNEAQ. CDR3 DNA: TGTGCCAGCAGCCACCGTGAGGGGATGGAGACCCAGTACTTC. Translated, it gives CASSHREGMETQYF. Looking up the rest from reference TRBV7-8 and TRBJ2-5 gives the full variable domain: GAGVSQSPRYKVAKRGQDVALRCDPISGHVSLFWYQQALGQGPEFLTYFQNEAQLDKSGLPSDRFFAERPEGSVSTLKIQRTQQEDSAVYLCASSHREGMETQYFGPGTRLLVL.

The genes are TRBV5-1 and TRBJ1-4; D is undetermined. Trimming removed 2 bases at V and 7 bases at J, with 12 bases between. This CDR3 comprises 14 residues. Germline CDR1 SGHRS, CDR2 YFSETQ. The CDR3 nucleotides read TGCGCCAGCAGCTTAGGGCAGATATTTGAAAAACTGTTTTTT. It yields the protein CASSLGQIFEKLFF.

This clonotype appeared once. The V and J genes are TRBV7-9 and TRBJ1-6; D not certain. Deletions cut 5 bases from V and 11 bases from J, with 19 bases between. The germline gives CDR1 SEHNR, CDR2 FQNEAQ (reference sequence). CDR3 length equals 15 residues. The CDR3 reads CASSLDGLRSPPLHF. CDR3 sequence (DNA): TGTGCCAGCAGCCTCGACGGCCTTAGGTCTCCACCCCTCCACTTT.

The chain carries TRBV2 and TRBJ2-5; TRBD1 matches at 7 bases. Germline CDR1 reads SNHLY; CDR2 reads FYNNEI. This CDR3 contains 14 residues. Losses at the gene ends were 6 bases for V and 2 bases for J; bases not matched to a gene: 6. This CDR3 reads CASSPDRVQETQYF. The CDR3 region has the DNA TGTGCCAGCAGCCCTGACAGGGTTCAAGAGACCCAGTACTTC.

This clonotype was observed a single time. V gene TRBV7-6 combines with J gene TRBJ1-5; D is possibly TRBD1 (5 bases). With 6 bases removed from V and 2 bases from J, the gap between germline ends came to 17 bases. The CDR3 is 16 residues long. Germline V lookup: CDR1 SGHVS, CDR2 FNYEAQ. The DNA of the CDR3 is TGTGCCAGCAGTGAATCCCGGGGGTCTGGCAATCAGCCCCAGCATTTT. This sequence encodes CASSESRGSGNQPQHF.

Of note for this clonotype: The germline gene is not matched at one end of the junction; a read error may be the cause. The rearrangement links TRBV2 to TRBJ1-2; D unclear. This CDR3 is 12 amino acids long. Germline V gene data show CDR1 as SNHLY and CDR2 as FYNNEI. The CDR3 loop is CASSLVGSGYAF. CDR3 nucleotides: TGTGCCAGCAGTTTAGTAGGGTCCGGCTACGCCTTC.

This clonotype was observed a few times. This chain connects TRBV20-1 to TRBJ1-1; D is undetermined. The CDR3 sequence is 13 residues long. The V and J ends lost 5 bases and 1 base respectively, with 11 bases between them. Germline assignment: CDR1 DFQATT and CDR2 SNEGSKA (reference sequence). As DNA, the CDR3 is TGCAGTGCTTCCGGACTTTGGAACACTGAAGCTTTCTTT. It codes for CSASGLWNTEAFF.

The rearrangement links TRBV5-1 to TRBJ1-1; unclear D gene. CDR1 and CDR2 from the germline V gene are SGHRS and YFSETQ. Trimming took 1 base from V and 3 from J, leaving 7 bases between them. The CDR3 is made up of 13 amino acids. In nucleotides, the CDR3 is TGCGCCAGCAGCTTGCAGGCTTACACTGAAGCTTTCTTT. Amino acid sequence: CASSLQAYTEAFF.

This clonotype occurred many times. The rearrangement uses TRBV10-2 and TRBJ1-2; D not certain. With 2 bases removed from V and 4 bases from J, the gap between germline ends came to 11 bases. Per germline, CDR1 WSHSY and CDR2 SAAADI. The CDR3 contains 14 residues. The CDR3 here is CASSEEAGFYGYTF. DNA of the CDR3: TGCGCCAGCAGTGAGGAGGCAGGTTTCTATGGCTACACCTTC.

Ten or more counts support this clonotype. The rearrangement joins TRBV10-3 to TRBJ2-5; 7 nucleotides agree with TRBD1. Germline assignment: CDR1 ENHRY and CDR2 SYGVKD. Trimming cost V 6 bases and J 5 bases; bases outside gene matches: 6. The CDR3 consists of 13 residues. The CDR3 protein is CAISPNRGETQYF. CDR3 DNA: TGTGCCATCAGCCCGAACAGGGGCGAGACCCAGTACTTC.

Concerning this clonotype itself: This may stem from a read error, because a much larger clone lies one nucleotide away. The chain couples TRBV19 to TRBJ1-5; TRBD1 aligns across 10 bases. Germline loops: CDR1 LNHDA, CDR2 SQIVND (reference sequence). This CDR3 is 15 amino acids long. The V segment lost 9 bases and the J segment 3 bases; nucleotides outside the gene matches: 8. CDR3 sequence: CASIRDRGVNQPQHF. The CDR3 DNA reads as TGTGCCAGCATTCGGGACAGGGGAGTCAATCAGCCCCAGCATTTT.

The J gene is TRBJ2-7, the V gene TRBV7-8, with D unclear. With 5 bases removed from V and 2 bases from J, the gap between germline ends came to 4 bases. The CDR3 consists of 11 residues. CDR1 is SGHVS, CDR2 FQNEAQ, per germline. CDR3 amino acids: CASSIAYEQYF. The CDR3 coding sequence is TGTGCCAGCAGCATTGCCTACGAGCAGTACTTC. The full variable domain, in which reference TRBV7-8 and TRBJ2-7 provide the parts outside the CDR3, is GAGVSQSPRYKVAKRGQDVALRCDPISGHVSLFWYQQALGQGPEFLTYFQNEAQLDKSGLPSDRFFAERPEGSVSTLKIQRTQQEDSAVYLCASSIAYEQYFGPGTRLTVT.

The chain uses TRBV20-1 and TRBJ1-4; 8 positions match TRBD1. The CDR3 is made up of 15 amino acids. Looked up from germline, CDR1 is DFQATT and CDR2 is SNEGSKA (reference sequence). The ends lost 5 bases at V and 3 bases at J; junction bases unmatched: 8. The CDR3 loop reads CSALPRQGPNEKLFF. CDR3 DNA sequence: TGCAGTGCTCTCCCGCGACAGGGGCCTAATGAAAAACTGTTTTTT.

The gene calls are TRBV25-1 and TRBJ1-2, with 8 bases lining up with TRBD1. The CDR3 runs 15 residues. The V segment lost 5 bases and the J segment 0 bases; nucleotides outside the gene matches: 5. Germline V gene data show CDR1 as MGHDK and CDR2 as SYGVNS. The CDR3 sequence: CASSPTGGANYGYTF. In DNA form, the CDR3 reads TGTGCCAGCAGTCCCACAGGGGGAGCTAACTATGGCTACACCTTC.